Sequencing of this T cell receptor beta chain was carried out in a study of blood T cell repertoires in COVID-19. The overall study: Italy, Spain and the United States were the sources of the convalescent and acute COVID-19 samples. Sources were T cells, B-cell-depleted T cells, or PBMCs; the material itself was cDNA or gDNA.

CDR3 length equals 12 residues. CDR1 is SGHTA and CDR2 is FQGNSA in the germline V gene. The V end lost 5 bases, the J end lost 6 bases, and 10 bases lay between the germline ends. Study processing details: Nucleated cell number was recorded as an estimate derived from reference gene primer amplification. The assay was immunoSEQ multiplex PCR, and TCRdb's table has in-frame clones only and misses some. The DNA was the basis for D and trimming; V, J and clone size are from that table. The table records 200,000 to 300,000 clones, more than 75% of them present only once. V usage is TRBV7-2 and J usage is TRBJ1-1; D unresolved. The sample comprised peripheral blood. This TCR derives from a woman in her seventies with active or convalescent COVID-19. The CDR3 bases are TGTGCCAGCAGCCTCGCGGGAGCTGAAGCTTTCTTT. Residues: CASSLAGAEAFF.